This TCR beta chain appears in the sequencing data of a study of OX40 agonist ivuxolimab in advanced cancers. Overall study results and limits: No determination was made of the antigen specificity of the expanded peripheral T cells. Relative to CD4+, CD8+ T cells held more expanded clones on average.

Comment on this clone: Its antigen is undetermined.

The table came from immunoSEQ multiplex PCR; TCRdb's copy has only in-frame clones and leaves some out. The sample carries roughly 87,000 clones, 75% to 95% recorded once. Exclusion applied to patients with autoimmune disease history or systemic immunosuppression. CDR3 length: 16 residues. V was clipped by 2 bases and J by 7 bases; unmatched bases: 9. CDR1 is PRHDT, CDR2 FYEKMQ, per germline (reference sequence). The sample consisted of CD4+ or CD8+ T cells sorted from blood, taken in a trial of the OX40 agonist ivuxolimab. The TCR comes from an adult with an advanced solid tumor such as melanoma, head and neck, liver or kidney cancer. J is TRBJ2-1 and V is TRBV13; 9 bases line up with TRBD2. The CDR3 region has the DNA TGTGCCAGCAGCTTATTTCTGACTAGCGGTGGGAATGAGCAGTTCTTC. Amino acid sequence: CASSLFLTSGGNEQFF.